This entry describes one T cell receptor (beta chain). The authors' processing: Reference gene primers were amplified, and this amplification served to estimate nucleated cell counts. This table comes from immunoSEQ multiplex PCR, and its TCRdb copy is limited to in-frame clones, with some not included. The V and J calls and the clone size are those of that table, but D and trimming were determined from the DNA. The sample includes approximately 240,000 clones, 80% to 85% of them seen just once. This entry is derived from a study of blood T cell repertoires in COVID-19. About the study: Donors in the United States, Italy and Spain gave samples during acute or convalescent COVID-19. T cells, B-cell-depleted T cells, or PBMCs provided the cDNA or gDNA that served as material.

Germline assignment: CDR1 SGHVS and CDR2 FNYEAQ. This CDR3 region has 11 residues. The V gene lost 3 bases and the J gene lost 8 bases, with 7 bases spanning the gap. This clonotype was obtained from a woman aged 60 to 75 with acute or convalescent COVID-19. V and J are TRBV7-6 and TRBJ1-1; weak D call: TRBD1 (5 bases). The specimen sequenced was peripheral blood. Here the CDR3 DNA reads TGTGCCAGCAGCTTTCCAGGGGAAGCTTTCTTT. This translates into CASSFPGEAFF.